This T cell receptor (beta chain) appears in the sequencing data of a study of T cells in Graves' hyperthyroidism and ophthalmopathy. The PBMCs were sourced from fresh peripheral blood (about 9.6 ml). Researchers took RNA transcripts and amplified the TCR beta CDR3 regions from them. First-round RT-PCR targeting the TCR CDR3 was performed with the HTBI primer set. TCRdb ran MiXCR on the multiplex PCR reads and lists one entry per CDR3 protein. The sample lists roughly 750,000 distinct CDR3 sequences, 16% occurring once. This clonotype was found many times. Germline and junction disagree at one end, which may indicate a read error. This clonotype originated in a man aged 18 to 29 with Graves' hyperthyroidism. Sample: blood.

In DNA form, the CDR3 reads TGTGCCAGCTCACCAGAGGGGGGGACTAGCGGGACGATCTTC. This gives the protein CASSPEGGTSGTIF. This sequence joins TRBV18 and TRBJ2-1; 13 bases fit TRBD2. This CDR3 comprises 14 residues. Germline V CDR1 and CDR2: KGHSH, LQKENI.